The 30 T cell receptor beta chains below all came from one sample that was sequenced in a study of blood T cell repertoires in COVID-19. Data came from immunoSEQ multiplex PCR; TCRdb stores just in-frame clones and leaves some out. The sample has about 210,000 clones; 80% to 90% are singletons. Sequenced sample: peripheral blood. The receptor source for this set is a woman in her forties or fifties with acute or convalescent COVID-19.

The J gene is TRBJ2-1, the V gene TRBV3-1 (or the pseudogene TRBV3-2); 8 bases align to TRBD2. Germline V gene data show CDR1 as LGHDT and CDR2 as YNNKEL (reference sequence). Unmatched junction bases numbered 7, after V lost 0 bases and J lost 6 bases. This CDR3 has 16 residues. The CDR3: CASSQDLASGLNEQFF. CDR3 nucleotide sequence: TGTGCCAGCAGCCAAGATCTTGCTAGCGGGCTCAATGAGCAGTTCTTC.

V and J are TRBV19 and TRBJ1-5, with D perhaps matching TRBD1 (5 bases). Per germline, CDR1 LNHDA and CDR2 SQIVND (reference sequence). Trimming removed 3 bases from V and 2 bases from J, with 14 bases in between. This CDR3 region has 16 residues. Here the CDR3 DNA reads TGTGCCAGTAGTATGGGGCCGGCCTGGGGCAATCAGCCCCAGCATTTT. Amino acids: CASSMGPAWGNQPQHF.

This chain uses TRBV5-1 with TRBJ2-3, with TRBD2 matching over 14 bases. CDR1 is SGHRS and CDR2 is YFSETQ in the germline V gene. After removal of 4 bases from V and 4 bases from J, the junction contained 5 bases not matched to a gene. The CDR3 is 16 amino acids. As DNA, the CDR3 is TGCGCCAGCAGCCCCGGGACTAGCGGGAGTTCAGATACGCAGTATTTT. It encodes CASSPGTSGSSDTQYF.

This clone was counted a few times. The V call is TRBV30, the J call TRBJ1-1; weak D call: TRBD1 (5 bases). Germline-derived CDR1 and CDR2 are GTSNPN and SVGIG (reference sequence). The CDR3 loop spans 13 amino acids. The V end was cut by 3 bases, the J end by 1 base, with 9 bases between. The chain's CDR3 is CAWRTTGNTEAFF. DNA of the CDR3: TGTGCCTGGAGAACAACAGGGAACACTGAAGCTTTCTTT.

This clone was detected once. Here the CDR3 reads CASHDRGRVGELFF. Here the CDR3 DNA reads TGTGCCAGCCACGACAGGGGGCGGGTCGGGGAGCTGTTTTTT. This chain joins TRBV6-5 and TRBJ2-2; TRBD1 agrees at 10 bases. The V and J ends lost 8 bases and 7 bases, in that order; junction bases with no gene match: 7. Germline CDR1 is MNHEY and CDR2 is SVGAGI. The CDR3 sequence is 14 residues long.

The chain is built from TRBV5-6 and TRBJ2-1, with 9 bases aligning to TRBD2. The CDR3 contains 17 residues. The junction had 12 bases not matched to a gene; V was cut back by 4 bases and J by 4 bases. The germline gives CDR1 SGHDT, CDR2 YYEEEE. The CDR3: CASSPLLRTSVYNEQFF. The CDR3 nucleotides are TGTGCCAGCAGCCCCCTCCTCAGGACTAGCGTTTACAATGAGCAGTTCTTC.

This chain connects TRBV19 to TRBJ1-3; D is perhaps TRBD1 (6 bases). Trimming took off 3 bases at V and 0 bases at J, with 9 bases between the two ends. Germline CDR1 and CDR2: LNHDA and SQIVND (reference sequence). This CDR3 is 15 amino acids long. The CDR3 is CASSIQGNSGNTIYF. CDR3 DNA sequence: TGTGCCAGTAGTATTCAGGGGAACTCTGGAAACACCATATATTTT.

A single count supports this clone. The V call is TRBV28, the J call TRBJ1-6; TRBD1 might be the D (5 bases). Trimming stripped 3 bases from V and 4 bases from J, with 10 bases between. The CDR3 totals 15 residues. From germline, CDR1 is MDHEN and CDR2 SYDVKM. CDR3 coding DNA: TGTGCCAGCAGTTTCGGGGGAGTTTATAATTCACCCCTCCACTTT. Translation: CASSFGGVYNSPLHF.

The chain recombines TRBV3-1 (or the pseudogene TRBV3-2) with TRBJ2-1; D is ambiguous. Between the trimmed V and J ends, which lost 2 bases and 10 bases, there was a span of 15 bases. In germline, CDR1 is LGHDT, CDR2 YNNKEL (reference sequence). The CDR3 is made up of 14 amino acids. CDR3 nucleotide sequence: TGTGCCAGCAGCCAACGGCCGACCCCGGAGGAGCAGTTCTTC. This gives the protein CASSQRPTPEEQFF.

This CDR3 reads CSASTGWSTDTQYF. The CDR3, as DNA: TGCAGTGCTAGTACAGGGTGGAGCACAGATACGCAGTATTTT. The chain couples TRBV20-1 to TRBJ2-3; tentatively, D is TRBD1 (6 bases). The CDR3 consists of 14 residues. V was pared by 3 bases and J by 0 bases, with 10 bases between. Per germline, CDR1 DFQATT and CDR2 SNEGSKA (reference sequence).

The V call is TRBV5-8, the J call TRBJ1-1; 10 positions match TRBD1. Germline V CDR1 and CDR2: SGHTS, YDEGEE. The CDR3 contains 15 residues. With 3 bases clipped from V and 4 bases from J, the junction kept 6 bases outside the gene matches. Here the CDR3 reads CASSWGQGIATEAFF. DNA for the CDR3: TGTGCCAGCAGCTGGGGACAGGGGATCGCCACTGAAGCTTTCTTT.

Comments on this clone: One end of the junction is discordant with germline, which a read error may explain. The chain combines TRBV7-9 with TRBJ1-1; the match to TRBD1 covers 7 bases. Germline V gives CDR1 SEHNR, CDR2 FQNEAQ (reference sequence). This CDR3 comprises 14 residues. The CDR3, as DNA: TGTGCCAGCACCTTACAGGGGTTTAACACTGAAGCTTTCTTT. Residues: CASTLQGFNTEAFF.

This clone turned up a few times. V gene TRBV3-1 (or the pseudogene TRBV3-2) combines with J gene TRBJ2-7, with 7 bases that match TRBD1. V lost 8 bases to trimming and J lost 0 bases; unmatched junction nucleotides: 7. Germline loops: CDR1 LGHDT, CDR2 YNNKEL (reference sequence). The CDR3 loop spans 14 amino acids. In DNA, the CDR3 is TGTGCCAGCTCACCCACAGGGGTCTCCTACGAGCAGTACTTC. This gives the protein CASSPTGVSYEQYF.

The chain links TRBV6-6 to TRBJ2-7; 7 bases agree with TRBD1. J was trimmed by 2 bases and V by 5 bases; bases with no gene match: 6. Germline V gives CDR1 MNHNY, CDR2 SVGAGI (reference sequence). CDR3 length: 14 amino acids. The CDR3, as DNA: TGTGCCAGCAGTCCGGGACAGACAACCTACGAGCAGTACTTC. It translates to CASSPGQTTYEQYF.

This chain links TRBV5-6 with TRBJ2-3; 7 nucleotides align to TRBD2. This CDR3 is built from 15 residues. Germline V gene sequence: CDR1 SGHDT, CDR2 YYEEEE. J was trimmed by 6 bases and V by 1 base; bases with no gene match: 8. The CDR3 DNA reads TGTGCCAGCAGCTTGCGGGCTAGCGGAGGGGATACGCAGTATTTT. Translating it yields CASSLRASGGDTQYF.

This rearrangement joins TRBV3-1 (or the pseudogene TRBV3-2) to TRBJ1-2; 8 bases align to TRBD1. V trimming: 5 bases; J trimming: 4 bases; junction bases outside the gene matches: 12. The germline V gene has CDR1 LGHDT and CDR2 YNNKEL (reference sequence). The CDR3 sequence is 16 residues long. The CDR3 protein is CASSSTHGQGGYGYTF. For the CDR3, the DNA is TGTGCCAGCAGCTCGACTCACGGACAGGGAGGCTATGGCTACACCTTC.

The J gene is TRBJ2-1, the V gene TRBV7-2; TRBD2 matches 8 bases. With V trimmed by 1 base and J by 5 bases, 10 bases remained unmatched. The CDR3 covers 17 residues. CDR1 and CDR2 (germline): SGHTA, FQGNSA. In DNA, the CDR3 is TGTGCCAGCAGCTTAGAGGCAGCGGGAGCGCTCAACAATGAGCAGTTCTTC. It is translated as CASSLEAAGALNNEQFF.

This clone showed up just a few times. J is TRBJ2-7 and V is TRBV10-2, with TRBD2 matching over 13 bases. The germline CDR1 and CDR2 sequences are WSHSY and SAAADI. Unmatched junction bases numbered 12, after V lost 11 bases and J lost 2 bases. This CDR3 region has 16 residues. The chain's CDR3 is CAGVRPTSGRAYEQYF. For the CDR3, the DNA is TGCGCCGGGGTTAGGCCCACTAGCGGGAGGGCCTACGAGCAGTACTTC.

This clone was found once. The genes are TRBV3-1 (or the pseudogene TRBV3-2) and TRBJ1-5; tentatively, D is TRBD1 (5 bases). V was shortened by 1 base and J by 7 bases, with 14 bases between the two germline ends. The CDR3 runs 15 residues. Germline V lookup: CDR1 LGHDT, CDR2 YNNKEL (reference sequence). DNA for the CDR3: TGTGCCAGCAGCCAAGTTTCAGGGCCAGACCAGCCCCAGCATTTT. Amino acid sequence: CASSQVSGPDQPQHF.

The chain joins TRBV5-5 to TRBJ2-3; possible D gene TRBD1, 5 bases. V shed 4 bases and J shed 1 base, with 16 bases lying between them. The CDR3 extends over 16 amino acids. Germline lookup yields CDR1 SGHKS and CDR2 YYEKEE (reference sequence). As DNA, the CDR3 is TGTGCCAGCAGCCCCCCCCAGGGTCGTGGCACAGATACGCAGTATTTT. Translated: CASSPPQGRGTDTQYF.

J is TRBJ2-3 and V is TRBV24-1; 8 bases map to TRBD2. The germline V gene encodes CDR1 KGHDR and CDR2 SFDVKD. This CDR3 has 15 residues. After removal of 1 base from V and 9 bases from J, the junction contained 8 bases not matched to a gene. The CDR3 DNA sequence: TGTGCCACCAGTGATTTTTCCGACGGGGGGGGCACGCAGTATTTT. This sequence encodes CATSDFSDGGGTQYF.

This chain joins TRBV6-6 and TRBJ2-1; D may be TRBD2 (6 bases). This CDR3 has 16 amino acids. The germline gives CDR1 MNHNY, CDR2 SVGAGI (reference sequence). V lost 4 bases, J lost 4 bases, and 17 bases lay in between. CDR3 bases: TGTGCCAGCAGTTCAGTAGCGGCTACATCGTACAATGAGCAGTTCTTC. It specifies CASSSVAATSYNEQFF.

This clone showed up just once. The V gene is TRBV24-1, the J gene TRBJ2-5; 11 bases line up with TRBD1. The CDR3 is made up of 16 amino acids. Per germline, CDR1 KGHDR and CDR2 SFDVKD. The V segment lost 4 bases and the J segment 4 bases; nucleotides outside the gene matches: 7. The CDR3 DNA reads TGTGCCACCAGTGACTTCGGGACAGGGGGTGGAGAGACCCAGTACTTC. It yields the protein CATSDFGTGGGETQYF.

The V gene is TRBV2, the J gene TRBJ1-2; 11 nucleotides line up with TRBD1. V lost 6 bases to trimming and J lost 2 bases; unmatched junction nucleotides: 2. The CDR3 is made up of 14 amino acids. The germline CDR1 and CDR2 sequences are SNHLY and FYNNEI. CDR3 nucleotide sequence: TGTGCCAGCAGGGACAGGGGGCCAAACTATGGCTACACCTTC. It is translated as CASRDRGPNYGYTF.

Of note for this clone: The identical CDR3 is also encoded by other nucleotide sequences in the sample. The chain couples TRBV5-8 to TRBJ2-7, with D unclear. The CDR3 is 15 amino acids. V lost 4 bases to trimming and J lost 1 base, with 15 bases between them. From germline, CDR1 is SGHTS and CDR2 YDEGEE. CDR3 sequence reads: CASSLGWVGSYEQYF. In DNA, the CDR3 is TGTGCCAGCAGCCTAGGCTGGGTTGGGTCCTACGAGCAGTACTTC.

The chain carries TRBV19 and TRBJ2-6, with 10 bases fitting TRBD1. The V segment lost 9 bases and the J segment 2 bases; nucleotides outside the gene matches: 1. Per germline, CDR1 LNHDA and CDR2 SQIVND (reference sequence). CDR3 length: 14 amino acids. The CDR3 nucleotides read TGTGCCAGCGGACAGGGGGCTGGGGCCAACGTCCTGACTTTC. Translated: CASGQGAGANVLTF.

The rearrangement uses TRBV5-4 and TRBJ2-7; 7 nucleotides match TRBD1. The CDR3 loop spans 15 amino acids. Germline lookup yields CDR1 SGHNT and CDR2 YYREEE (reference sequence). The J segment lost 1 base and the V segment lost 4 bases, leaving 8 bases of the junction unmatched. The CDR3 DNA reads TGTGCCAGCAGCCCTAGGACAGGCCTATCCTACGAGCAGTACTTC. Translated, it gives CASSPRTGLSYEQYF.

The chain uses TRBV18 and TRBJ2-3; D ambiguous. There are 12 residues in the CDR3. Looked up from germline, CDR1 is KGHSH and CDR2 is LQKENI. Trimming cost V 6 bases and J 6 bases, with 10 bases left between them. CDR3 sequence reads: CASSPVGDTQYF. The CDR3 nucleotides read TGTGCCAGCTCCCCGGTCGGGGATACGCAGTATTTT. Looking up the rest from reference TRBV18 and TRBJ2-3 gives the full variable domain: NAGVMQNPRHLVRRRGQEARLRCSPMKGHSHVYWYRQLPEEGLKFMVYLQKENIIDESGMPKERFSAEFPKEGPSILRIQQVVRGDSAAYFCASSPVGDTQYFGPGTRLTVL.

The J gene is TRBJ2-3, the V gene TRBV4-1, with 12 bases matching TRBD2. Germline loops: CDR1 MGHRA, CDR2 YSYEKL. J was trimmed by 3 bases and V by 2 bases; bases with no gene match: 9. The CDR3 is made up of 18 amino acids. The CDR3 loop is CASSQPPTTSGSTDTQYF. CDR3 DNA: TGCGCCAGCAGCCAACCCCCCACGACTAGCGGGAGTACAGATACGCAGTATTTT.

The V gene is TRBV25-1, the J gene TRBJ2-7, with D perhaps TRBD1 (6 bases). The CDR3 has 10 amino acids. Germline V gene data show CDR1 as MGHDK and CDR2 as SYGVNS. V was pared by 9 bases and J by 12 bases, with 15 bases between. CDR3 residues: CASGSQGRYF. The DNA for the CDR3 is TGTGCCAGTGGGTCACAGGGTCGGTACTTC.